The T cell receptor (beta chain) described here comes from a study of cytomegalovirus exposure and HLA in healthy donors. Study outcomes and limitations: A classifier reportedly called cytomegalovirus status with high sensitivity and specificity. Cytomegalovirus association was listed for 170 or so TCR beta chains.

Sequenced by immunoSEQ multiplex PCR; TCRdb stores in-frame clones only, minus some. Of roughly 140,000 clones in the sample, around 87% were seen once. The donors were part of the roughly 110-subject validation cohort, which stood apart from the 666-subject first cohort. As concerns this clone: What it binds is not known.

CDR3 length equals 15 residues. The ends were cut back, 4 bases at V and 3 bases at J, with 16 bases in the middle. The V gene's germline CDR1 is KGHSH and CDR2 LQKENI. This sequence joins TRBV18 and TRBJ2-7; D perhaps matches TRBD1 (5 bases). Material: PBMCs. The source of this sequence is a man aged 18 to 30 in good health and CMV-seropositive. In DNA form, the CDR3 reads TGTGCCAGCTCACTATTGGTATCAGGGATCTACGAGCAGTACTTC. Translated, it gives CASSLLVSGIYEQYF.